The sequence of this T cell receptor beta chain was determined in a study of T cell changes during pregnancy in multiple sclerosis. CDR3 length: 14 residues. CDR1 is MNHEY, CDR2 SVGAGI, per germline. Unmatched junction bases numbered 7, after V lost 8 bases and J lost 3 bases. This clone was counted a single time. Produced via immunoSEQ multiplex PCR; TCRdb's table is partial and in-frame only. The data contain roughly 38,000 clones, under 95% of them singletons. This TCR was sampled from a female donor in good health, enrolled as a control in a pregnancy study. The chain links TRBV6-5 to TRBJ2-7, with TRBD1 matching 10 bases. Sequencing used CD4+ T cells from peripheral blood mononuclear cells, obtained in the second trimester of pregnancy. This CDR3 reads CASGRQGAGYEQYF. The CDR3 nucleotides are TGTGCCAGCGGAAGACAGGGGGCAGGCTACGAGCAGTACTTC.